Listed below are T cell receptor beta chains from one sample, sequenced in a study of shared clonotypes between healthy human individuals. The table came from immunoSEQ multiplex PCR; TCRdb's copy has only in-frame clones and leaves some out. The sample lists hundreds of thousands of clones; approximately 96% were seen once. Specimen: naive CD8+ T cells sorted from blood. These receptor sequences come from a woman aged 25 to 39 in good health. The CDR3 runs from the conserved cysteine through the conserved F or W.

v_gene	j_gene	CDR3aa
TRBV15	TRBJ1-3	CATSDRPNSGNTIYF
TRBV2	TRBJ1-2	CASDPGQGYFYGYTF
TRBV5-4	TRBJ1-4	CASSPWGAAEKLFF
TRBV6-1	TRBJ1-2	CASSEPPGSNYGYTF
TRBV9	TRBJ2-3	CASSAPPSTDTQYF
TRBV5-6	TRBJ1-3	CASSLWRSGNTIYF
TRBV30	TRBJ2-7	CAWSKTGDTYEQYF
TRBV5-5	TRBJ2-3	CASVSGPPADTQYF
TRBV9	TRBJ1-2	CASSVALGSGYTF
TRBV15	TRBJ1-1	CATSRARLLNTEAFF
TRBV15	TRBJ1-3	CATSEAPTASGNTIYF
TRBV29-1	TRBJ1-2	CSVLGQGSGYTF
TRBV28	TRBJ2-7	CASSFGLAAYEQYF
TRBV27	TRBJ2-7	CASSSTGGRDEQYF
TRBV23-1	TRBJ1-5	CASRGPQGQRKPQHF
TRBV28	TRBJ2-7	CASSLRGEGSYEQYF
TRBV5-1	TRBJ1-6	CASSLQGGSPLHF
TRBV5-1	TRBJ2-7	CASSLGGLAGEFDEQYF
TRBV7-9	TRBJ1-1	CASTLGLRGPPNTEAFF
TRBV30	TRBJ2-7	CAWRTVYEQYF
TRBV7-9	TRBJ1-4	CASSSHSGREKLFF
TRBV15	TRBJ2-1	CATSRDRTGYGYNEQFF
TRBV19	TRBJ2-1	CASSIILGSYNEQFF
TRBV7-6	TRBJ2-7	CASSSNYRTGGFNEQYF
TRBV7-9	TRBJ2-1	CASSPGPISLAPNNEQFF
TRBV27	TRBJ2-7	CASSLGLENYEQYF
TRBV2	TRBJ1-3	CASRPTGGEKNTIYF
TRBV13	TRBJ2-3	CASSLESDTQYF
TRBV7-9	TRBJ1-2	CASSLPGLVYGYTF
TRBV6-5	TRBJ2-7	CASSYGIAGAHEQYF
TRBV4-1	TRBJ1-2	CASSVSEGVYGYTF
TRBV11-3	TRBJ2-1	CASSPVEDEQFF
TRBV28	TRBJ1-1	CASSPFPYEGGNTEAFF
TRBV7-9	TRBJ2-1	CASLRQGAYNEQFF
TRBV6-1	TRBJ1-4	CATRGSGGGNEKLFF
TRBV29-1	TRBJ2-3	CSSLPGSTDTQYF
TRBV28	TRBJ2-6	CASSLPGSGANVLTF
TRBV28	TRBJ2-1	CASRSTGSGYNEQFF
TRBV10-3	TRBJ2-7	CAISPGQAFSYEQYF
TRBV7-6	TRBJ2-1	CASSPNTLTSATNLEQFF
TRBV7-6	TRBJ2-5	CASSLRGQQETQYF
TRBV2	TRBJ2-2	CASTEDRLAGYGGELFF
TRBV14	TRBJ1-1	CASSQELRGRGRTEAFF